A single sample gave rise to the 14 T cell receptor beta chains below, sequenced in a study of CXCR3-negative and CXCR3-positive naive CD8 T cells. Preparation of TRB cDNA libraries relied on 5' RACE carrying UMI labels. TCRdb reworked the 5' RACE reads into one entry per CDR3 protein, no DNA. Its table lists 20,000 to 25,000 distinct CDR3 sequences. Sequencing was carried out using memory CD8+ T cells from blood. The receptors were sampled from a human donor in good health. Some clones in this sample may be carry-over from other donors' samples.

The chain couples TRBV29-1 to TRBJ2-7; TCRdb's assignment of TRBD2 cannot be checked, as there is no DNA. The CDR3 extends over 16 amino acids. Germline V gene lookup returns CDR1 SQVTM and CDR2 ANQGSEA. The CDR3 protein is CSVYHATSGDPIEQYF.

The chain has TRBV7-9 and TRBJ2-1; TCRdb selects TRBD1, and the lack of DNA leaves this call unchecked. CDR1 and CDR2 (germline): SEHNR, FQNEAQ (reference sequence). The CDR3 sequence is 13 residues long. The CDR3 region is CASSFIAGQEQFF.

V and J are TRBV20-1 and TRBJ2-1; the TCRdb D gene call, TRBD2, has no DNA to confirm it. The CDR3 is 16 amino acids. CDR1 is DFQATT and CDR2 is SNEGSKA in the germline V gene (reference sequence). CDR3 in amino acids: CSARYPGTSEINEQFF.

The gene calls are TRBV24-1 and TRBJ2-2. The germline gives CDR1 KGHDR, CDR2 SFDVKD. The CDR3 runs 12 residues. The CDR3 here is CATSDLAGELFF.

V gene TRBV12-3 or TRBV12-4 combines with J gene TRBJ2-1; there is no DNA to check the TCRdb D call of TRBD2. CDR3 length equals 16 residues. CDR3 loop: CASSLRASGVYNEQFF.

CDR3 loop: CASSESIDEGWDQPQHF. The V and J genes are TRBV10-2 and TRBJ1-5. This CDR3 contains 17 residues. From germline, CDR1 is WSHSY and CDR2 SAAADI.

The rearrangement links TRBV29-1 to TRBJ2-1; the TCRdb D gene call, TRBD2, has no DNA to confirm it. CDR1 is SQVTM and CDR2 is ANQGSEA in the germline V gene. The length of the CDR3 is 15 residues. This chain's CDR3 is CSVAPSRGGVNEQFF.

Frequency places this clonotype as medium-sized. This chain uses TRBV5-5 with TRBJ2-5; TCRdb's D call, TRBD2, is unchecked because there is no DNA. The CDR3 is made up of 16 amino acids. The germline V gene has CDR1 SGHKS and CDR2 YYEKEE (reference sequence). Here the CDR3 reads CASSLSAGGPGETQYF.

The chain has TRBV7-8 and TRBJ2-7. The length of the CDR3 is 11 residues. Looked up from germline, CDR1 is SGHVS and CDR2 is FQNEAQ. CDR3: CASESSYEQYF.

The genes are TRBV18 and TRBJ2-7. Germline V lookup: CDR1 KGHSH, CDR2 LQKENI. This CDR3 is 16 amino acids long. CDR3 residues: CASSSREPGSSYEQYF.

The chain uses TRBV12-3 or TRBV12-4 and TRBJ2-5; TCRdb reports TRBD1, a call that lacks DNA to check it against. The CDR3 extends over 19 amino acids. The CDR3 region is CASSPWGGTVLRGSETQYF.

This chain links TRBV10-3 with TRBJ2-7; the D gene TCRdb calls, TRBD1, cannot be checked with no DNA. From germline, CDR1 is ENHRY and CDR2 SYGVKD. This CDR3 has 14 residues. CDR3 in amino acids: CAISLTQSSYEQYF.

The V gene is TRBV29-1, the J gene TRBJ2-1; there is no DNA to check the TCRdb D call of TRBD2. CDR1 is SQVTM and CDR2 is ANQGSEA in the germline V gene. This CDR3 is 14 amino acids long. Here the CDR3 reads CSFPSGRQVYEQFF.

The chain couples TRBV27 to TRBJ2-7; without DNA, the TCRdb call of TRBD1 cannot be checked. The germline V gene encodes CDR1 MNHEY and CDR2 SMNVEV (reference sequence). The CDR3 is 15 amino acids. CDR3 region: CASSLSGTGTYEQYF.